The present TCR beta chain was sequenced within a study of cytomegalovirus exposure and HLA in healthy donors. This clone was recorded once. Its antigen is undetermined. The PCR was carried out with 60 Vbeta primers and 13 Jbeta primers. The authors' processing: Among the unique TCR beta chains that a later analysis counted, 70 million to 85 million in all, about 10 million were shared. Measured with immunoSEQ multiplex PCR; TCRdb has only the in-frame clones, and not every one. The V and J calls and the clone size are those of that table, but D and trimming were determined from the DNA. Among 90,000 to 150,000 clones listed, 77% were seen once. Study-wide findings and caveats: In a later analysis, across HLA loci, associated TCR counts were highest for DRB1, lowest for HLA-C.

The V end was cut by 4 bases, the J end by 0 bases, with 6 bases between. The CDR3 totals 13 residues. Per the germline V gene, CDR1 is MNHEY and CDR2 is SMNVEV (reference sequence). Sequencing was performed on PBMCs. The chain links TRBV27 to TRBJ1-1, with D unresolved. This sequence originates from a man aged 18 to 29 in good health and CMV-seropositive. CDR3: CASSSLVNTEAFF. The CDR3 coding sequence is TGTGCCAGCAGTTCCCTAGTGAACACTGAAGCTTTCTTT.